These T cell receptor beta chains were read from a single sample in a study of blood T cell repertoires in COVID-19. TCRdb's table, derived via immunoSEQ multiplex PCR, lists solely in-frame clones and lacks some. The table has roughly 120,000 clones, around nine tenths seen once. Input material: peripheral blood. The source is a man in his fifties with active COVID-19. Both conserved end residues are part of each CDR3. A D gene is named only where the DNA matches it firmly. Clone size is not always given. Where it is, it says once, few, many or a class for expanded clones.

- | TRBJ2-7 | - | TRBV3-1/TRBV3-2 | CASRAYDSLDEQYF | TGTGCCAGCAGGGCCTACGACAGCTTGGATGAGCAGTACTTC
TRBD2 | TRBJ2-3 | - | TRBV29-1 | CSVVRGVDTQYF | TGCAGCGTTGTGCGGGGGGTTGATACGCAGTATTTT
TRBD2 | TRBJ2-5 | once | TRBV11-2 | CASSETSGGAVETQYF | TGTGCCAGCAGCGAGACTAGCGGGGGGGCCGTAGAGACCCAGTACTTC
TRBD1 | TRBJ1-1 | - | TRBV6-4 | CASSARTGGNTEAFF | TGTGCCAGCAGTGCCCGGACAGGGGGAAACACTGAAGCTTTCTTT
TRBD1 | TRBJ1-1 | once | TRBV6-5 | CASSSQGLNTEAFF | TGTGCCAGCAGCTCACAGGGGTTGAACACTGAAGCTTTCTTT
- | TRBJ1-2 | - | TRBV25-1 | CASSAALSGYTF | TGTGCCAGCAGTGCTGCCTTGAGTGGCTACACCTTC
- | TRBJ1-1 | - | TRBV19 | CASRREFAEAFF | TGTGCCAGTAGGAGGGAGTTCGCTGAAGCTTTCTTT
TRBD2 | TRBJ2-7 | - | TRBV7-2 | CASSRTSGGSYEQYF | TGTGCCAGCAGCCGGACTAGCGGGGGCTCCTACGAGCAGTACTTC
TRBD1 | TRBJ2-7 | - | TRBV6-5 | CASTGTGHFYEQYF | TGTGCCAGTACGGGGACAGGGCATTTCTACGAGCAGTACTTC
- | TRBJ2-3 | - | TRBV24-1 | CATSDTTGRTDTQYF | TGTGCCACCAGTGACACGACAGGGAGGACAGATACGCAGTATTTT
TRBD1 | TRBJ2-7 | - | TRBV6-5 | CASLTTGIPYEQYF | TGTGCCAGCTTGACGACAGGGATCCCCTACGAGCAGTACTTC
- | TRBJ1-2 | - | TRBV6-5 | CASSYSGVSNYGYTF | TGTGCCAGCAGCTATTCAGGGGTTTCGAACTATGGCTACACCTTC
TRBD1 | TRBJ2-1 | - | TRBV4-1 | CASSQSTGPYNEQFF | TGCGCCAGCAGCCAGTCGACAGGGCCCTACAATGAGCAGTTCTTC
TRBD2 | TRBJ2-1 | - | TRBV9 | CASSVDSGRASVKSYNEQFF | TGTGCCAGCAGCGTAGATAGCGGGAGGGCCTCTGTCAAGTCCTACAATGAGCAGTTCTTC
TRBD2 | TRBJ2-1 | once | TRBV10-1 | CASSEVLAGFNEQFF | TGCGCCAGCAGTGAAGTCCTAGCGGGATTCAATGAGCAGTTCTTC
- | TRBJ1-5 | - | TRBV5-5 | CASSLGPYGNQPQHF | TGTGCCAGCAGCTTGGGGCCGTATGGCAATCAGCCCCAGCATTTT
TRBD1 | TRBJ2-3 | - | TRBV18 | CASSPRTGGADTQYF | TGTGCCAGCTCACCCCGGACAGGGGGAGCAGATACGCAGTATTTT
TRBD1 | TRBJ2-3 | once | TRBV19 | CASSTQGVRLPTDTQYF | TGTGCCAGTAGTACTCAGGGGGTTCGACTCCCCACAGATACGCAGTATTTT
TRBD1 | TRBJ1-2 | - | TRBV7-2 | CASSLAPTGNYGYTF | TGTGCCAGCAGCTTAGCCCCGACAGGGAACTATGGCTACACCTTC
- | TRBJ1-1 | - | TRBV6-5 | CASSYLGGDSTEAFF | TGTGCCAGCAGTTACCTAGGGGGGGATAGCACTGAAGCTTTCTTT
- | TRBJ2-1 | - | TRBV6-4 | CANTTNPPPDNEQFF | TGTGCTAATACTACGAACCCCCCGCCGGACAATGAGCAGTTCTTC
- | TRBJ2-5 | - | TRBV11-2 | CASSLNYREETQYF | TGTGCCAGCAGCTTAAATTACCGAGAAGAGACCCAGTACTTC
TRBD2 | TRBJ2-1 | - | TRBV5-8 | CASSLVSGTSGYNEQFF | TGTGCCAGCAGCTTGGTATCCGGGACTAGCGGGTACAATGAGCAGTTCTTC
- | TRBJ2-3 | - | TRBV5-1 | CASSLAPVTKSTDTQYF | TGCGCCAGCAGCTTGGCGCCTGTTACAAAAAGCACAGATACGCAGTATTTT
- | TRBJ1-6 | - | TRBV18 | CASSPRENRNSPLHF | TGTGCCAGCTCACCCCGGGAGAATCGTAATTCACCCCTCCACTTT
TRBD2 | TRBJ2-3 | - | TRBV2 | CASSPLSWLAASTDTQYF | TGTGCCAGCAGTCCCCTTAGCTGGCTAGCGGCAAGCACAGATACGCAGTATTTT
- | TRBJ2-2 | - | TRBV29-1 | CSVGQVYTGELFF | TGCAGCGTTGGACAGGTCTACACCGGGGAGCTGTTTTTT